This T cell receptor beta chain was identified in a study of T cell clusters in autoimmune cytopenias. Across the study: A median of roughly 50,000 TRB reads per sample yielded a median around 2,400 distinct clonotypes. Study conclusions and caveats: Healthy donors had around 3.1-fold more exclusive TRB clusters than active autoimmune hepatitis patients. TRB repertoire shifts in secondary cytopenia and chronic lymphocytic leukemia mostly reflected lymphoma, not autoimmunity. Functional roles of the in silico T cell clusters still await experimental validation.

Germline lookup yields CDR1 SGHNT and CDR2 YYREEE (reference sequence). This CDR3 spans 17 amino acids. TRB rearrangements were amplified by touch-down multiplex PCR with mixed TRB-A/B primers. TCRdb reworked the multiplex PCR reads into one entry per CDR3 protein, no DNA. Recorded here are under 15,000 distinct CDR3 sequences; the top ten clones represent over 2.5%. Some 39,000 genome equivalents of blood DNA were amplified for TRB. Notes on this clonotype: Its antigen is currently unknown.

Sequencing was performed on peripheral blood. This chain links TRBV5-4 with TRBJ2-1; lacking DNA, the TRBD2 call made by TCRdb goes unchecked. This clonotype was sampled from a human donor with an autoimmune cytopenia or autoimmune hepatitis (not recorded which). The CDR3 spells CASSFKGGSGTDNEQFF.